This section outlines one T cell receptor (beta chain) sequence together with its context. Its antigen is still unknown. The germline CDR1 and CDR2 sequences are SNHLY and FYNNEI. The CDR3 extends over 13 amino acids. Trimming cost V 6 bases and J 6 bases; bases outside gene matches: 6. This sample stems from a study of cytomegalovirus exposure and HLA in healthy donors. Study-level background: Clustering assigned roughly 81% of the approximately 400 genotyped donors to the Caucasian-associated ancestry cluster. Overall study findings and caveats: Being productive about 90% or about 30% of the time was typical of most TCR beta V segments in an earlier analysis.

In the PCR, 60 Vbeta and 13 Jbeta primers were used. TCRdb's copy holds only in-frame clones and misses some; the assay was immunoSEQ multiplex PCR. The sample yields some 140,000 clones, over 70% seen once. Sequenced material: PBMCs. V is TRBV2 and J is TRBJ2-7; 9 nucleotides agree with TRBD1. The sequence derives from a man aged 30 to 45 in good health and CMV-seropositive. CDR3 coding DNA: TGTGCCAGCAGAAGCGACAGGGGGGGCGAGCAGTACTTC. Amino acid sequence: CASRSDRGGEQYF.